A single sample gave rise to the 9 T cell receptor beta chains below, sequenced in a study of regulatory T cells in long-lasting Graves disease. Indicated time point: newly diagnosed GD, antithyroid drugs for less than 3 months. The TCR library was made from RNA that had been extracted from PBMCs in TRIzol. Sequencing libraries for TCR beta were prepared with iRepertoire HTBI primers and Arm-PCR of CDR3 regions. TCRdb re-called the multiplex PCR reads with MiXCR, one entry per CDR3 protein. Of more than 300,000 distinct CDR3 sequences in the sample, roughly 15% were seen once. In addition, the sample was reused for a study of T cells in Graves' hyperthyroidism and ophthalmopathy.

Sample: peripheral blood mononuclear cells (PBMCs), taken at new diagnosis, from a patient treated with antithyroid drugs. Receptor source: a woman younger than 30 with Graves disease.

Many counts were recorded for this clonotype. The gene calls are TRBV5-1 and TRBJ1-1, with D hard to call. V lost 3 bases and J lost 7, with 10 bases in between. The germline V gene has CDR1 SGHRS and CDR2 YFSETQ. This CDR3 comprises 12 residues. The CDR3 region is CASSSGPYEAFF. DNA for the CDR3: TGCGCCAGCAGCTCCGGACCCTATGAAGCTTTCTTT.

This clonotype was observed many times. V usage is TRBV11-2 and J usage is TRBJ2-1, with D unresolved. The CDR3 contains 15 residues. Trimming took off 5 bases at V and 2 bases at J, with 13 bases between the two ends. Germline V lookup: CDR1 SGHAT, CDR2 FQNNGV. In DNA, the CDR3 is TGTGCCAGCAGCCGTGTAGCTTGGACCTACAATGAGCAGTTCTTC. Protein sequence: CASSRVAWTYNEQFF.

Note on this clonotype: A read error is possible here, since a much larger clone lies one base away. The CDR3, as DNA: TGTGCCAGCAGCTTTGGGGACAGCTCCTACGAGCGGTACTTC. Translating it yields CASSFGDSSYERYF. The rearrangement uses TRBV5-4 and TRBJ2-7, with 7 bases lining up with TRBD1. Germline CDR1 and CDR2: SGHNT and YYREEE (reference sequence). The CDR3 spans 14 residues.

As to this clonotype: This may be a read error: a much more frequent sequence differs by one nucleotide. In this CDR3 the conserved last residue, phenylalanine or tryptophan, is missing, so a read error is likely. This rearrangement joins TRBV6-1 to TRBJ2-5; 9 bases are shared with TRBD2. The end of the DNA fits TRBJ2-1 better, so the J call may be wrong. The germline CDR1 and CDR2 sequences are MNHNS and SASEGT. The CDR3 loop spans 13 amino acids. The CDR3 sequence: CASSPGLATEQFS. The CDR3 region has the DNA TGTGCCAGCAGTCCGGGACTAGCTACTGAGCAGTTCTCC.

This rearrangement joins TRBV6-1 to TRBJ1-4; D remains ambiguous. The CDR3 covers 15 residues. Trimming removed 4 bases at V and 0 bases at J, with 9 bases between. Germline assignment: CDR1 MNHNS and CDR2 SASEGT. The CDR3 DNA sequence: TGTGCCAGCAGTGCGCGGCAGCCAACTAATGAAAAACTGTTTTTT. The encoded protein is CASSARQPTNEKLFF.

This clonotype was detected only a few times. The chain has TRBV15 and TRBJ1-1; D is ambiguous. The V end lost 5 bases, the J end lost 1 base, and 8 bases lay between the germline ends. This CDR3 is built from 13 residues. CDR1 and CDR2 from the germline V gene are LNHNV and YYDKDF (reference sequence). CDR3 sequence reads: CATSRTGNTEAFF. The CDR3 DNA is TGTGCCACCAGCCGGACGGGGAACACTGAAGCTTTCTTT.

About this clonotype itself: Possible read error: a much larger clone is one base away. As the CDR3 is not closed by the conserved phenylalanine or tryptophan, this likely results from a read error. The CDR3: CSASRSGDYEQYS. Written as DNA, the CDR3 is TGCAGTGCTAGCCGATCTGGGGATTACGAGCAGTACTCC. The chain combines TRBV20-1 with TRBJ2-7; D is unresolved. Germline-derived CDR1 and CDR2 are DFQATT and SNEGSKA (reference sequence). Trimming cost V 3 bases and J 4 bases, with 13 bases left between them. This CDR3 comprises 13 residues.

A word on this clonotype: A much larger clonotype is one base distant, so this may be a read error. The chain links TRBV5-8 to TRBJ2-3, with a tentative D call TRBD1 (5 bases). The CDR3 is made up of 13 amino acids. The germline gives CDR1 SGHTS, CDR2 YDEGEE. The CDR3 loop reads CASSFPITGTQYF. In nucleotides, the CDR3 is TGTGCCAGCAGCTTCCCGATCACAGGTACGCAGTATTTT.

Only a few counts were recorded for this clonotype. The genes are TRBV28 and TRBJ1-3, with D unresolved. The CDR3 loop spans 15 amino acids. Germline CDR1 and CDR2: MDHEN and SYDVKM. V dropped 4 bases and J dropped 4 bases, with 14 bases sitting between them. The CDR3 bases are TGTGCCAGCAGTTCAACTGCGGTTTCAGGAAACACCATATATTTT. Its translation is CASSSTAVSGNTIYF.